This T cell receptor (beta chain) derives from a study of CD8 T cells in ankylosing spondylitis. TCRdb re-called the 5' RACE reads through MiXCR, storing one row per CDR3 protein. The repertoire holds approximately 220,000 distinct CDR3 sequences, with roughly 24% as singletons. The study's findings and limits: Earlier work had already found some motif variants in reactive arthritis synovial fluid and blood. Typical of ankylosing spondylitis blood, it appeared, was a TCR beta motif of fewer than ten highly homologous variants.

A remark on this clonotype: Antigen: not known.

The sample taken for sequencing was blood, either unsorted or a sorted T cell fraction (not recorded which). This TCR was sampled from a male donor with ankylosing spondylitis or in good health (not recorded which).

CDR3 protein: CAISGGLADYNEQFF. The CDR3 nucleotides read TGTGCCATCAGTGGGGGACTAGCGGACTACAATGAGCAGTTCTTC. The chain carries TRBV10-3 and TRBJ2-1, with 11 bases matching TRBD2. Unmatched junction bases numbered 2, after V lost 4 bases and J lost 3 bases. Germline CDR1 and CDR2: ENHRY and SYGVKD. This CDR3 region has 15 residues.